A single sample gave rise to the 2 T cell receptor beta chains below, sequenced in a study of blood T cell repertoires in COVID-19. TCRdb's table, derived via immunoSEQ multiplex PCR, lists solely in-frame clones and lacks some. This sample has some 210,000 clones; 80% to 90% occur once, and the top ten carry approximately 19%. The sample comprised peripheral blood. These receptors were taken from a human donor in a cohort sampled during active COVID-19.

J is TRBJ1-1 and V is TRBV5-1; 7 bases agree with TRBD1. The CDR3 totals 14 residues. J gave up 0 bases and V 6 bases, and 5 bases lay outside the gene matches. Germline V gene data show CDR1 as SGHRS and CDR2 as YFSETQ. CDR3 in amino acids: CASTSGQLNTEAFF. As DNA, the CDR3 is TGCGCCAGCACCTCGGGACAGCTGAACACTGAAGCTTTCTTT. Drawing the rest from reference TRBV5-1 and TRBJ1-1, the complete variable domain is KAGVTQTPRYLIKTRGQQVTLSCSPISGHRSVSWYQQTPGQGLQFLFEYFSETQRNKGNFPGRFSGRQFSNSRSEMNVSTLELGDSALYLCASTSGQLNTEAFFGQGTRLTVV.

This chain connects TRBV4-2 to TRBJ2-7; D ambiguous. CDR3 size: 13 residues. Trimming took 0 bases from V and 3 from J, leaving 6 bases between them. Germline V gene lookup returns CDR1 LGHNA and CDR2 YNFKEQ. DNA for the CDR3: TGTGCCAGCAGCCAAGACAGGTTCTACGAGCAGTACGTC. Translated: CASSQDRFYEQYV.